This TCR beta chain appears in the sequencing data of a study of ipilimumab plus nivolumab after autologous stem cell transplantation (dated by TCRdb to 2020 to 2022). Concerning the study at large: A median of roughly five ipilimumab doses and under ten nivolumab doses was received by trial patients. The DLBCL cohort included primary refractory and relapsed disease, with 18-month progression-free survival of roughly 86% and 30% respectively. Patients undergoing autologous transplant for high-risk diffuse large B cell lymphoma, mature T cell lymphoma, or multiple myeloma were enrolled in the trial. The intent-to-treat population of the trial was made up of 30 to 35 patients. Study-wide conclusions, independent of this receptor: Per the authors, a biologic rationale for further study of the post-transplant checkpoint inhibition approach was offered by T cell receptor repertoire, regulatory T cell phenotype and gut microbiota profiles. Combined checkpoint inhibition appeared tolerable as post-transplant consolidation, according to the authors' conclusion.

The method behind the library was the immunoSEQ multiplex PCR assay. This is the immuneACCESS table as TCRdb keeps it, with only in-frame sequences that have V and J called. A part of the clones is gone; compared with another copy, unresolved V genes explain less than half, and the rest is unexplained. A total of approximately 15,000 clones appear in this sample, about 80% of them only once. Roughly 10% of the sample is held by the ten biggest clonotypes. About this clone: No cognate antigen has been identified for it. The sample holds no much larger clone one base away, and base qualities are not on file.

V is clipped by 7 bases and J by 10 bases, and the sequence between their germline boundaries is 17 bases long. The CDR3, cysteine through phenylalanine, is 14 amino acids long. CDR3 DNA only is kept here, 42 bases in frame from base 1. The germline V gene encodes CDR1 LNHDA and CDR2 SQIVND (reference sequence). Checkpoint therapy began 14 to 28 days after autologous transplant, with ipilimumab given at 1 mg/kg intravenously on day 1 of selected weeks. Nivolumab was administered at 3 mg/kg intravenously on day 1 of weeks 1, 4, 7, 10, and every two weeks through week 26. The study was a Phase Ib clinical trial testing combined checkpoint inhibition with ipilimumab and nivolumab as consolidation after autologous stem cell transplantation.

The chain joins TRBV19 to TRBJ1-6, with the D gene call left open. Sequenced material: PBMCs, taken in a trial of ipilimumab plus nivolumab as post-transplant consolidation. The sequence derives from a male donor with diffuse large B-cell lymphoma. The CDR3 reads as follows: CASTPLGIGSPLHF. The DNA sequence is TGTGCCAGTACCCCCCTGGGGATAGGATCACCCCTCCACTTT.